A selection of T cell receptor beta chains follows, all from one sample in a study of CD8+ T cells in alopecia areata. This table comes from immunoSEQ multiplex PCR, and its TCRdb copy is limited to in-frame clones, with some not included. The table has 150,000 or so clones, over 45% seen once. The sequencing sample was made of CD4+ T cells sorted from blood. The receptors were sampled from a human donor with alopecia areata. Both conserved end residues are part of each CDR3. The D gene is left open where the match is weak. Rows may omit the clone size; those that give it use once, few, many or a size class.

j_call clone_size v_call d_call cdr3_nt cdr3_aa
TRBJ2-3 - TRBV5-4 TRBD2 TGTGCCAGCAGCCTCGGACTAGCAGGCACAGATACGCAGTATTTT CASSLGLAGTDTQYF
TRBJ2-5 - TRBV11-2 - TGTGCCAGCAGCCCCCCGGCTCCGGCCCAGTACTTC CASSPPAPAQYF
TRBJ2-7 - TRBV30 - TGTGCCTGGAGTGTCGTGGGACCCGGGCGGGGAGGCGAGTACTTC CAWSVVGPGRGGEYF
TRBJ1-5 - TRBV28 - TGTGCCACCACTCCTGGGGGGCCGAGCAATCAGCCCCAGCATTTT CATTPGGPSNQPQHF
TRBJ1-4 - TRBV30 - TGTGCCCTGGACAGCTATGAAAAACTGTTTTTT CALDSYEKLFF
TRBJ2-6 few TRBV7-8 - TGTGCCAGCGGCGGATTTATACAGCAATCTGGGGCCAACGTCCTGACTTTC CASGGFIQQSGANVLTF
TRBJ2-5 once TRBV6-1 - TGTGCCAGCAGTGAGATTCGGGGGCTTAAAGAGACCCAGTACTTC CASSEIRGLKETQYF
TRBJ2-5 - TRBV5-1 - TGCGCCAGCAGCTACATCCTCCAAGAGACCCAGTACTTC CASSYILQETQYF
TRBJ1-5 few TRBV7-8 - TGTGCCAGCAGCTTAGTGGAGGCTCAGCCCCAGCATTTT CASSLVEAQPQHF
TRBJ2-5 - TRBV5-1 - TGCGCCAGCACAGGGCAGGGAATTCGCCAAGAGACCCAGTACTTC CASTGQGIRQETQYF
TRBJ2-1 medium-sized TRBV20-1 - TGCAGTGCTAGTGACCATGAGCAGTTCTTC CSASDHEQFF
TRBJ2-5 - TRBV2 TRBD1 TGTGCCAGCAGACCCAGAGGGACAGCATCAAGGGAGACCCAGTACTTC CASRPRGTASRETQYF
TRBJ1-3 - TRBV9 - TGTGCCAGCAGCGTAGTCGGCAGGGCTGGAAACACCATATATTTT CASSVVGRAGNTIYF
TRBJ1-1 - TRBV7-9 - TGTGCCAGCAGCGGGGGCGCTGAAGCTTTCTTT CASSGGAEAFF
TRBJ2-1 - TRBV29-1 TRBD2 TGCAGCGTTGTGCGGCTAGCGGTTAACAATGAGCAGTTCTTC CSVVRLAVNNEQFF
TRBJ2-7 once TRBV5-1 TRBD2 TGCGCCACCCTAAGCCCGGGAGGGCCTTCCTACGAGCAGTACTTC CATLSPGGPSYEQYF
TRBJ2-7 - TRBV6-6 - TGTGCCAGCAGTTACTCCTATCCGGGGTCAACCTACGAGCAGTACTTC CASSYSYPGSTYEQYF
TRBJ2-2 - TRBV19 - TGTGCCAGTAGCCTGTTGGGGGGAGGCACCGGGGAGCTGTTTTTT CASSLLGGGTGELFF
TRBJ1-1 - TRBV19 TRBD1 TGTGCCAGTAGGATTTACCTCGCGACAGGGGCCACTGAAGCTTTCTTT CASRIYLATGATEAFF
TRBJ2-7 - TRBV6-5 TRBD1 TGTGCCAGCAGCGCGGGGACAGGGAGCGAGCAGTACTTC CASSAGTGSEQYF
TRBJ2-1 few TRBV28 TRBD2 TGTGCCAGCAGAAGCGGGAGCTCCTACAATGAGCAGTTCTTC CASRSGSSYNEQFF
TRBJ2-6 - TRBV14 - TGTGCCAGCAGCCCAAGGGGGGGGATCTCTGGGGCCAACGTCCTGACTTTC CASSPRGGISGANVLTF
TRBJ1-1 - TRBV6-5 - TGTGCCAGCAGTTACTCGACAGCGAACACTGAAGCTTTCTTT CASSYSTANTEAFF
TRBJ2-5 - TRBV5-6 TRBD2 TGTGCCAGCAGCTTGGGGCTAGCGGAGACGGCCCAGTACTTC CASSLGLAETAQYF
TRBJ2-1 - TRBV9 - TGTGCCAGCAGCGTAGCTCGTTCCTACAATGAGCAGTTCTTC CASSVARSYNEQFF
TRBJ1-1 few TRBV29-1 - TGCAGCGTGCGGGACACCCTAGGAAACACTGAAGCTTTCTTT CSVRDTLGNTEAFF
TRBJ2-7 - TRBV6-5 TRBD2 TGTGCCAGCAGTTATACGGCGGGAGGTTCCTACGAGCAGTACTTC CASSYTAGGSYEQYF
TRBJ2-5 - TRBV5-1 - TGCGCCAGCAGCTTTGAGGGTAGGGCGGAGGAGACCCAGTACTTC CASSFEGRAEETQYF
TRBJ2-7 - TRBV5-1 - TGCGCCAGCAGCAGGGACGCAGCCTCCTACGAGCAGTACTTC CASSRDAASYEQYF
TRBJ2-7 - TRBV27 TRBD2 TGTGCCAGCAGTTGGGGGCGGGAGGCCTACGAGCAGTACTTC CASSWGREAYEQYF
TRBJ1-1 few TRBV29-1 - TGCAGCGTTGGAGGGGGGGCCGGGAACACTGAAGCTTTCTTT CSVGGGAGNTEAFF
TRBJ2-1 - TRBV29-1 - TGCAGCGTTGAGGGACAAACCGACTCCTACAATGAGCAGTTCTTC CSVEGQTDSYNEQFF
TRBJ1-5 - TRBV30 - TGTGCCTGGAGCCCGAGAGGGAGCGGCAATCAGCCCCAGCATTTT CAWSPRGSGNQPQHF
TRBJ2-3 - TRBV9 - TGTGCCAGCAGCACACGAGTGACAGGTTACACAGATACGCAGTATTTT CASSTRVTGYTDTQYF
TRBJ2-1 few TRBV29-1 - TGCAGCGTTGTGGCTAGCCTGAATGAGCAGTTCTTC CSVVASLNEQFF
TRBJ2-1 once TRBV7-2 TRBD2 TGTGCCAGCAGCTGGGGACTAGCGGAACCCTGGAATGAGCAGTTCTTC CASSWGLAEPWNEQFF
TRBJ2-1 - TRBV7-9 TRBD1 TGTGCCAGCAGCTTGGACCGGGACAGAGGATACAATGAGCAGTTCTTC CASSLDRDRGYNEQFF
TRBJ2-5 - TRBV9 - TGTGCCAGCAGCGTAGACGAGACCCAGTACTTC CASSVDETQYF
TRBJ2-1 few TRBV11-3 - TGTGCCAGCAGCTTAGAGCAGGGCGGGACCAGCTCCTACAATGAGCAGTTCTTC CASSLEQGGTSSYNEQFF
TRBJ1-2 - TRBV29-1 - TGCAGCGTTGCAGGGGCCGACAGCAACTATGGCTACACCTTC CSVAGADSNYGYTF
TRBJ2-5 few TRBV29-1 TRBD2 TGCAGCGTTGTTCGAGCGGGAGGGTCTAGAGAGACCCAGTACTTC CSVVRAGGSRETQYF
TRBJ2-1 - TRBV29-1 TRBD2 TGCAGCGTTGCCCCTAGCGGGAGTTACAATGAGCAGTTCTTC CSVAPSGSYNEQFF